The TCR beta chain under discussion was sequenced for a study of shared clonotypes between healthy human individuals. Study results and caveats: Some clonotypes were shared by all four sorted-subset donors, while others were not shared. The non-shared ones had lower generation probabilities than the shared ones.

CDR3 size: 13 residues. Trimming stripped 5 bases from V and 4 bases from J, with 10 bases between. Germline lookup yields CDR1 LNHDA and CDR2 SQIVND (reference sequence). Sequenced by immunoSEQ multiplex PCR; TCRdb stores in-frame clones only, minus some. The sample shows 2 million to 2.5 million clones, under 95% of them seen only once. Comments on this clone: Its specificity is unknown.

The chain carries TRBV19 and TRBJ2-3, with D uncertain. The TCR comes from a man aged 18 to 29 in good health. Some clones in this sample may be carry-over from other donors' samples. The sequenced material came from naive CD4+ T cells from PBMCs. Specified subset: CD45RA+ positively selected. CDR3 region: CASSEQKADTQYF. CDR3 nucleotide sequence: TGTGCCAGTAGTGAGCAAAAGGCAGATACGCAGTATTTT.